This T cell receptor (beta chain) was observed in a study of Graves' ophthalmopathy and Graves' hyperthyroidism. About the research overall: Peripheral blood was obtained at first diagnosis, ahead of any treatment. Study-wide points: Both a roughly 66% sensitivity and an approximately 76% specificity characterized the model's predictions of ophthalmopathy progression. Blood also contained most of the expanded thyroid clonotypes above 0.001 frequency.

This clonotype occurred many times. Its target is not known. Amplified TCR beta CDR3 regions were obtained using RNA transcripts as template. RT-PCR was first run with HTBI primers, then multiplex PCR in a second round. Each CDR3 protein is one row after TCRdb ran MiXCR on the multiplex PCR reads. The table lists about 740,000 distinct CDR3 sequences, 40% of them singletons. Losses at the gene ends were 5 bases for V and 4 bases for J; bases not matched to a gene: 6. The CDR3 runs to 14 residues. Per germline, CDR1 SQVTM and CDR2 ANQGSEA. Sequencing was done on a sample of peripheral blood. The J gene is TRBJ2-3, the V gene TRBV29-1, with 10 nucleotides matching TRBD1. The sequence was collected from an adult man with Graves' ophthalmopathy. The CDR3 DNA reads as TGCAGCGTTCCTGACAGGGGGCGCCCAGATACGCAGTATTTT. Protein: CSVPDRGRPDTQYF.